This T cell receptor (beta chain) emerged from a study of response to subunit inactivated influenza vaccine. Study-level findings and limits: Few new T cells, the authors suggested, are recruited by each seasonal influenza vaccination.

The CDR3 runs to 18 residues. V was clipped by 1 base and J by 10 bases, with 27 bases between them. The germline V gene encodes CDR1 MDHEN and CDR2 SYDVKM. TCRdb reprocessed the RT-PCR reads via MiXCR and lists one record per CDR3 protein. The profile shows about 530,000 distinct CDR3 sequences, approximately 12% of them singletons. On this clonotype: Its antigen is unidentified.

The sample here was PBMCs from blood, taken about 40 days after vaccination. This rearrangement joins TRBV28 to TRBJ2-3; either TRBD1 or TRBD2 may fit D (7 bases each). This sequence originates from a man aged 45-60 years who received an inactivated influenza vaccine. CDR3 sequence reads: CASSLSRGFGTAGPAQYF. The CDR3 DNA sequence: TGTGCCAGCAGTTTATCACGGGGTTTTGGGACAGCGGGGCCGGCGCAGTATTTT.